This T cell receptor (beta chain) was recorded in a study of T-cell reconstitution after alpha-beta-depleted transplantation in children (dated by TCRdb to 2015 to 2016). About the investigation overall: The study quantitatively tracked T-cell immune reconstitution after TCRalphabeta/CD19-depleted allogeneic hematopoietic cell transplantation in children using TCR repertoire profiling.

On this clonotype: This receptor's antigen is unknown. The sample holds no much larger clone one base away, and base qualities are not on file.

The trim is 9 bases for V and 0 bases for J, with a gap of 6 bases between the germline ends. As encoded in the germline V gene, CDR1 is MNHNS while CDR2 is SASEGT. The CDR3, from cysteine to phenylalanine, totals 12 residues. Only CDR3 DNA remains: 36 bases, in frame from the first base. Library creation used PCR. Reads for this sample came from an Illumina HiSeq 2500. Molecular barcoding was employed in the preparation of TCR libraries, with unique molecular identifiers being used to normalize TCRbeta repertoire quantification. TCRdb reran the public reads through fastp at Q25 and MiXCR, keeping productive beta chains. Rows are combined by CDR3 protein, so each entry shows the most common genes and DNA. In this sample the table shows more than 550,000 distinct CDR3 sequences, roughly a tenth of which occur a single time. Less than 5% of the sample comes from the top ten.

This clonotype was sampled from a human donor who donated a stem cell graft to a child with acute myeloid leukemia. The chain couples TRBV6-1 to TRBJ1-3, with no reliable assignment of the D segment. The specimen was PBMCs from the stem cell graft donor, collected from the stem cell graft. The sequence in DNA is TGTGCCAGTAAATACTCTGGAAACACCATATATTTT. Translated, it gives CASKYSGNTIYF.